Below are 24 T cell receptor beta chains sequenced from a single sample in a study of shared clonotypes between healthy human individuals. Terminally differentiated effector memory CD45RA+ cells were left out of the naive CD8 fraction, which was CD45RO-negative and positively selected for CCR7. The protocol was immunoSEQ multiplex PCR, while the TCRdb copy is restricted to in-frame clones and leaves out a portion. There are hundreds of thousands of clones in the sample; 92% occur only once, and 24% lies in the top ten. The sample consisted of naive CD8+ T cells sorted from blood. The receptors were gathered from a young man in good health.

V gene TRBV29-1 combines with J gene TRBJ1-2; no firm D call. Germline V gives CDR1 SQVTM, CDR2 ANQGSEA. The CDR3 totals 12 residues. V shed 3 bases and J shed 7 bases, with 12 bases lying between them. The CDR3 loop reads CSVDLEEGGYTF. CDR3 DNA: TGCAGCGTTGATTTGGAAGAGGGTGGCTACACCTTC.

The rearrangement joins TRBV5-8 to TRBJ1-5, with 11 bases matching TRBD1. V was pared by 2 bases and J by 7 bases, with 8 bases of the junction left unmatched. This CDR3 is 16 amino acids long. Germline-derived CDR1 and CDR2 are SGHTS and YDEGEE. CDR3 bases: TGTGCCAGCAGCTTACCGGGACAGGGGGTTAGGCAGCCCCAGCATTTT. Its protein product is CASSLPGQGVRQPQHF.

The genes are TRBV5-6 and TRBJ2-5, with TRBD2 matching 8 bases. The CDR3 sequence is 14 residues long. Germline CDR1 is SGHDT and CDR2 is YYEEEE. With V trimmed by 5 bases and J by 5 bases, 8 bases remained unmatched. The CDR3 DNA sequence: TGTGCCAGCAGTCTCGGGACTAGTGGGGAGACCCAGTACTTC. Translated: CASSLGTSGETQYF.

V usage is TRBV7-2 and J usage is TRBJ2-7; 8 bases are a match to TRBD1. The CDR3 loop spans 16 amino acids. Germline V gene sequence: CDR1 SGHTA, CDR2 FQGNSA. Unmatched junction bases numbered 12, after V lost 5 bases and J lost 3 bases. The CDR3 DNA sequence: TGTGCCAGCAGCCCTAGCCCCGGACAGGGCGGCTACGAGCAGTACTTC. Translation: CASSPSPGQGGYEQYF.

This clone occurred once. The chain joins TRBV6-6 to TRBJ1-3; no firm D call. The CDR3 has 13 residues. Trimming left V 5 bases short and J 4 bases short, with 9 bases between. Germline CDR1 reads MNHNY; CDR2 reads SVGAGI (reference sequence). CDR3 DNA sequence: TGTGCCAGCAGTACCGTTTACGGAAACACCATATATTTT. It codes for CASSTVYGNTIYF.

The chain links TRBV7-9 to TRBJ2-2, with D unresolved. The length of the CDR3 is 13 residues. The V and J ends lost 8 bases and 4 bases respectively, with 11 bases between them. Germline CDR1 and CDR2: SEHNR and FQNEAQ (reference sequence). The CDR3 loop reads CASSDKTTGELFF. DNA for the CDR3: TGTGCCAGCTCCGACAAGACCACCGGGGAGCTGTTTTTT.

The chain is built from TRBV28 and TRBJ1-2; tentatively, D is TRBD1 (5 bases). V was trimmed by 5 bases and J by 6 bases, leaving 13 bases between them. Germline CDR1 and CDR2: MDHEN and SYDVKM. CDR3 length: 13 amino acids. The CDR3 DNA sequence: TGTGCCAGCAGTACCAGGGTATCGGATGGCTACACCTTC. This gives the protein CASSTRVSDGYTF.

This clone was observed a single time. In DNA form, the CDR3 reads TGTGCCATCAGTGACCCAGGGGACAGGACCTACGAGCAGTACTTC. Translated: CAISDPGDRTYEQYF. The chain joins TRBV10-3 to TRBJ2-7; 8 nucleotides align to TRBD1. Germline V gene lookup returns CDR1 ENHRY and CDR2 SYGVKD. With V trimmed by 3 bases and J by 2 bases, 6 bases remained unmatched. This CDR3 spans 15 amino acids.

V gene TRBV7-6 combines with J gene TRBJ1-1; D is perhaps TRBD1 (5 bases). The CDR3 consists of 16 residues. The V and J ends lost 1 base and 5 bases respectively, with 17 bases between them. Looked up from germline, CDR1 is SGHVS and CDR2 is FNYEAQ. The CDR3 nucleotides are TGTGCCAGCAGCTTAGGGGTGGAGGGGTGGCGTACTGAAGCTTTCTTT. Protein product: CASSLGVEGWRTEAFF.

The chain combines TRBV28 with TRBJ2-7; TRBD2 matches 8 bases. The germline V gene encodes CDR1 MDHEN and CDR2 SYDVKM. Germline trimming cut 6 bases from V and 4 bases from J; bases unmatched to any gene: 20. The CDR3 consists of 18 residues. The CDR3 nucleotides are TGTGCCAGCAGCTCCCAGTCCCCGGGAGGGAGGAGGTGGTACGAGCAGTACTTC. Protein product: CASSSQSPGGRRWYEQYF.

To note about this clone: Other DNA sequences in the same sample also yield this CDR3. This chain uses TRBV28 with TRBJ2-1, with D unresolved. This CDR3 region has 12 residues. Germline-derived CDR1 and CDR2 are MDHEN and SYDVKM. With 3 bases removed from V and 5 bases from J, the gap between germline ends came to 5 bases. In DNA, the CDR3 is TGTGCCAGCAGTTTTGGGAACAATGAGCAGTTCTTC. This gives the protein CASSFGNNEQFF.

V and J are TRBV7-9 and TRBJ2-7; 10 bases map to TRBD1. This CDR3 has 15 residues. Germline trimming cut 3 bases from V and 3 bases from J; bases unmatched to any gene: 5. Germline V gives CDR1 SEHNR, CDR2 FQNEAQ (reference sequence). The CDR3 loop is CASSFPGQGHYEQYF. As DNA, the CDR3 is TGTGCCAGCAGCTTTCCGGGACAGGGGCACTACGAGCAGTACTTC.

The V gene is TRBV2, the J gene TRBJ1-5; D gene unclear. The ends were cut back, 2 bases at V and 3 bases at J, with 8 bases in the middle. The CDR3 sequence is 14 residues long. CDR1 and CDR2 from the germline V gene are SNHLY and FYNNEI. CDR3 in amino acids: CASSELENNQPQHF. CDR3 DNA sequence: TGTGCCAGCAGTGAATTGGAAAACAATCAGCCCCAGCATTTT.

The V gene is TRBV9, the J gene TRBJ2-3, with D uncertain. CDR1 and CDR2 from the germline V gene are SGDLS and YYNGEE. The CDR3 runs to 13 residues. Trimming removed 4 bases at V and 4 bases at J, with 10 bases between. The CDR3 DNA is TGTGCCAGCAGCCACCCCCTTGCAGATACGCAGTATTTT. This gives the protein CASSHPLADTQYF.

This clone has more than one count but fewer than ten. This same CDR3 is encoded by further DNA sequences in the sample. Written as DNA, the CDR3 is TGTGCCAGCAGCTTTAGTAGCAATCAGCCCCAGCATTTT. The encoded protein is CASSFSSNQPQHF. The chain carries TRBV7-9 and TRBJ1-5; D remains unclear. CDR3 length equals 13 residues. Trimming took off 3 bases at V and 0 bases at J, with 3 bases between the two ends. In germline, CDR1 is SEHNR, CDR2 FQNEAQ (reference sequence).

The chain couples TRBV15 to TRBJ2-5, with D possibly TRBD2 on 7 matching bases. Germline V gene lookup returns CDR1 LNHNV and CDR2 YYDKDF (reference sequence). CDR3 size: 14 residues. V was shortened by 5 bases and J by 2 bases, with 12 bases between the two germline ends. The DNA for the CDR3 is TGTGCCACCAGCTCCCGGGGGGCACAAGAGACCCAGTACTTC. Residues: CATSSRGAQETQYF. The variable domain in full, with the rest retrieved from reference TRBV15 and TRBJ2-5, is DAMVIQNPRYQVTQFGKPVTLSCSQTLNHNVMYWYQQKSSQAPKLLFHYYDKDFNNEADTPDNFQSRRPNTSFCFLDIRSPGLGDTAMYLCATSSRGAQETQYFGPGTRLLVL.

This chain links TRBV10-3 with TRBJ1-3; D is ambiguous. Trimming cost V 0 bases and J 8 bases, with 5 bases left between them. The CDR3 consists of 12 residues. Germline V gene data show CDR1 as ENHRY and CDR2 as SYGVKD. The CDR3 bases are TGTGCCATCAGTGAGTCTCGGGACACCATATATTTT. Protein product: CAISESRDTIYF.

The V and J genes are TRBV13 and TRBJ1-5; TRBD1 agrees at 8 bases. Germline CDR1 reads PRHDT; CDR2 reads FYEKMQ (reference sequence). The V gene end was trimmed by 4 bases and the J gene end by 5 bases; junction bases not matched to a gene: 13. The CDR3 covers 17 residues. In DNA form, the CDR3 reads TGTGCCAGCAGCTCCTCAGAAGACAGGGGACGCGATCAGCCCCAGCATTTT. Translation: CASSSSEDRGRDQPQHF.

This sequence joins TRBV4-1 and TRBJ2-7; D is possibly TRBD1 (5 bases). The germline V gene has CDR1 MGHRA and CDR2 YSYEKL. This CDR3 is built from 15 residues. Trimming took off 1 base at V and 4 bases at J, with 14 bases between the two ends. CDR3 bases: TGCGCCAGCAGCCAAGTTCAGGGAACAGCATACGAGCAGTACTTC. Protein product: CASSQVQGTAYEQYF.

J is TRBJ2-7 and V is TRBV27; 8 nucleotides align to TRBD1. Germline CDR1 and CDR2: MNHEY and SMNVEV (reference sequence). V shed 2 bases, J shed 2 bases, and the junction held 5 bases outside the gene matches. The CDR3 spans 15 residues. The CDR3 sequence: CASSLGQGATYEQYF. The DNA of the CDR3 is TGTGCCAGCAGTTTAGGACAGGGAGCCACCTACGAGCAGTACTTC.

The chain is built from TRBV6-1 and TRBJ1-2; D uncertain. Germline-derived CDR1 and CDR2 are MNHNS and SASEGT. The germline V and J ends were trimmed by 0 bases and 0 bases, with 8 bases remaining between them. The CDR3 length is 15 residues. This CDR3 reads CASSEAGFANYGYTF. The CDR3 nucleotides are TGTGCCAGCAGTGAAGCGGGGTTTGCTAACTATGGCTACACCTTC.

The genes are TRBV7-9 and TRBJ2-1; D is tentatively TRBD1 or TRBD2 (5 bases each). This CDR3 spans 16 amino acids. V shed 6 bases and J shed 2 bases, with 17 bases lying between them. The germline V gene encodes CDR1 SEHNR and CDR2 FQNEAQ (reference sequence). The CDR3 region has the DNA TGTGCCAGCAGTCCTCCAGAAGAGGGACCCTACAATGAGCAGTTCTTC. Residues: CASSPPEEGPYNEQFF.

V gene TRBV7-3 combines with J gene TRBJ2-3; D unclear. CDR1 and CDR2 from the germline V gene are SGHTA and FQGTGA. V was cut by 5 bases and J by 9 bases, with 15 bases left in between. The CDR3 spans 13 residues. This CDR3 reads CASSKDGGWTQYF. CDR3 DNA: TGTGCCAGCAGCAAGGACGGTGGTTGGACGCAGTATTTT.

The CDR3 DNA follows: TGTGCCAGCAGCCGCGTCGGGGGGGACCCCAATCAGCCCCAGCATTTT. The encoded protein is CASSRVGGDPNQPQHF. The rearrangement joins TRBV7-9 to TRBJ1-5; TRBD1 might be the D (5 bases). The CDR3 length is 16 residues. Trimming left V 5 bases short and J 3 bases short, with 17 bases between. In germline, CDR1 is SEHNR, CDR2 FQNEAQ (reference sequence).